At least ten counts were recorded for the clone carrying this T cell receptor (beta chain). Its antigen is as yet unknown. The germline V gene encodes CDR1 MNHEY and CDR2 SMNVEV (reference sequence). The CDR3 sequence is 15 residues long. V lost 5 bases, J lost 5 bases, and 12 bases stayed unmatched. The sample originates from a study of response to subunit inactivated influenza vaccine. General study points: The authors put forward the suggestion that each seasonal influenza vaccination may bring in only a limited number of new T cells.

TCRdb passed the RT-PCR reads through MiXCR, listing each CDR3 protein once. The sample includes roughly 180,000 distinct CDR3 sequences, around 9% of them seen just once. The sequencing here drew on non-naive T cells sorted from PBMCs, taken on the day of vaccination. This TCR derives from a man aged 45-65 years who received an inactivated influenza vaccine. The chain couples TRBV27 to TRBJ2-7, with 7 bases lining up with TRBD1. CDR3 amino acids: CASSLQGIVAHEQYF. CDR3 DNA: TGTGCCAGCAGTCTACAGGGGATAGTAGCCCACGAGCAGTACTTC.